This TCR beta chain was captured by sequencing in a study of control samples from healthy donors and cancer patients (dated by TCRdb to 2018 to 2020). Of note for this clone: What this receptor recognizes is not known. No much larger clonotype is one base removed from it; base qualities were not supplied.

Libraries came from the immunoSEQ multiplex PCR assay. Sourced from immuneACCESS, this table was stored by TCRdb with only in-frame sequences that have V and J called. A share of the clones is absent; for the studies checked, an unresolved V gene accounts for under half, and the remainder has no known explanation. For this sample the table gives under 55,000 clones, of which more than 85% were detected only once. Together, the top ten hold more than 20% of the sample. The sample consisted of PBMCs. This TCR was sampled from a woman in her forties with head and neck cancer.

CDR3 region: CASSAARGPNTEAFF. The sequenced DNA is TGTGCCAGCAGCGCAGCAAGGGGTCCGAACACTGAAGCTTTCTTT. The rearranged segments are TRBV7-8 and TRBJ1-1; the best D guess is TRBD1, with 5 bases matching. For CDR1 and CDR2, the germline V gene lists SGHVS and FQNEAQ. The CDR3 holds 15 amino acids from the cysteine to the phenylalanine. The read is trimmed to its CDR3 DNA, 45 bases read in frame from base 1. The junction carries 14 bases between V and J, which are trimmed by 5 bases and 1 base respectively.